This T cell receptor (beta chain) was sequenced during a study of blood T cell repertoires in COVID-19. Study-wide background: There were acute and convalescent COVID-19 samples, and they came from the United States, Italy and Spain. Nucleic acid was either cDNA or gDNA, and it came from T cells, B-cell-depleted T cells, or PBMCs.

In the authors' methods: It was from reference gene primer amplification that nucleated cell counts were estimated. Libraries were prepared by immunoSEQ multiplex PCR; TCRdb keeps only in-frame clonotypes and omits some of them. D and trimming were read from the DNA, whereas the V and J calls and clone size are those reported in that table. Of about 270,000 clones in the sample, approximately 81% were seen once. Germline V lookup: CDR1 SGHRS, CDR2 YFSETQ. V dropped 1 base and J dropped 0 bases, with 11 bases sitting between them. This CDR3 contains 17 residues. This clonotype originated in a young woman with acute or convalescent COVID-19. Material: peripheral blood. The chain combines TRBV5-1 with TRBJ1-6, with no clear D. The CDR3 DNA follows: TGCGCCAGCAGCTTGACCGGCAGGCACTCCTATAATTCACCCCTCCACTTT. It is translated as CASSLTGRHSYNSPLHF.